Presented here are 15 T cell receptor beta chains from one specimen sequenced in a study of blood T cell repertoires in COVID-19. The assay was immunoSEQ multiplex PCR, and TCRdb's table has in-frame clones only and misses some. The sample shows some 190,000 clones, around 82% of them seen only once. Sequenced sample: peripheral blood. The receptors shown here come from a woman aged 80 or over with active or convalescent COVID-19.

The chain employs TRBV3-1 (or the pseudogene TRBV3-2) and TRBJ2-3, with D perhaps TRBD2 (7 bases). This CDR3 has 15 amino acids. Deletions cut 3 bases from V and 3 bases from J, with 13 bases between. Germline loops: CDR1 LGHDT, CDR2 YNNKEL (reference sequence). This CDR3 is CASSQWGGKTDTQYF. The CDR3, as DNA: TGTGCCAGCAGCCAGTGGGGGGGCAAAACAGATACGCAGTATTTT.

J is TRBJ2-1 and V is TRBV7-3, with 9 bases identical to TRBD1. Trimming took 4 bases from V and 2 from J; bases not matched to a gene: 18. The CDR3 consists of 20 residues. The germline V gene encodes CDR1 SGHTA and CDR2 FQGTGA. The CDR3 spells CASSSILSGTGKEAYNEQFF. The CDR3, as DNA: TGTGCCAGCAGCTCCATCCTTTCCGGGACAGGGAAGGAGGCCTACAATGAGCAGTTCTTC.

The rearrangement joins TRBV27 to TRBJ1-5, with D perhaps matching TRBD1 (6 bases). V was clipped by 5 bases and J by 2 bases, with 10 bases between them. The length of the CDR3 is 14 residues. In germline, CDR1 is MNHEY, CDR2 SMNVEV (reference sequence). The chain's CDR3 is CASSPRQGNQPQHF. CDR3 in DNA: TGTGCCAGCAGTCCCAGACAGGGCAATCAGCCCCAGCATTTT.

This clone has a handful of counts. The genes are TRBV3-1 (or the pseudogene TRBV3-2) and TRBJ2-7; D not certain. The CDR3 is 11 residues long. Trimming took off 4 bases at V and 2 bases at J, with 3 bases between the two ends. The germline V gene has CDR1 LGHDT and CDR2 YNNKEL (reference sequence). The CDR3 loop is CASSRAYEQYF. The DNA for the CDR3 is TGTGCCAGCAGCCGAGCCTACGAGCAGTACTTC.

V and J are TRBV20-1 and TRBJ1-5; D gene ambiguous. Deletions cut 3 bases from V and 2 bases from J, with 11 bases between. The CDR3 has 14 amino acids. CDR1 and CDR2 (germline): DFQATT, SNEGSKA (reference sequence). DNA for the CDR3: TGCAGTGCTAGTGTGGGAGGCGGCAATCAGCCCCAGCATTTT. Translating it yields CSASVGGGNQPQHF.

This clone is a singleton in its sample. The CDR3 sequence is CASSLDRAINYGYTF. DNA of the CDR3: TGTGCCAGCAGCCTTGACAGAGCAATCAACTATGGCTACACCTTC. The chain couples TRBV5-4 to TRBJ1-2, with D maybe TRBD1 (5 bases). Germline lookup yields CDR1 SGHNT and CDR2 YYREEE (reference sequence). The ends were cut back, 4 bases at V and 2 bases at J, with 15 bases in the middle. This CDR3 has 15 amino acids.

V is TRBV7-3 and J is TRBJ1-2; weak D call: TRBD1 (5 bases). Between the trimmed V and J ends, which lost 3 bases and 6 bases, there was a span of 11 bases. The CDR3 sequence is 13 residues long. Germline CDR1 and CDR2: SGHTA and FQGTGA. CDR3 loop: CASSLWGADGYTF. DNA for the CDR3: TGTGCCAGCAGCTTGTGGGGCGCAGATGGCTACACCTTC. The variable domain in full, completed from reference TRBV7-3 and TRBJ1-2, reads GAGVSQTPSNKVTEKGKYVELRCDPISGHTALYWYRQSLGQGPEFLIYFQGTGAADDSGLPNDRFFAVRPEGSVSTLKIQRTERGDSAVYLCASSLWGADGYTFGSGTRLTVV.

In the case of this clone: Other DNA sequences from this sample encode an identical CDR3 as well. The chain combines TRBV28 with TRBJ1-2; 8 nucleotides line up with TRBD1. Trimming cost V 5 bases and J 8 bases; bases outside gene matches: 4. CDR3 length: 12 amino acids. Germline loops: CDR1 MDHEN, CDR2 SYDVKM. CDR3 sequence: CASSLRTGGYTF. CDR3 nucleotide sequence: TGTGCCAGCAGTCTCAGGACAGGGGGCTACACCTTC.

The V gene is TRBV3-1 (or the pseudogene TRBV3-2), the J gene TRBJ2-5, with TRBD2 matching 7 bases. Per germline, CDR1 LGHDT and CDR2 YNNKEL (reference sequence). There are 14 residues in the CDR3. V was pared by 4 bases and J by 5 bases, with 7 bases of the junction left unmatched. This CDR3 reads CASSPLAVEETQYF. The CDR3 nucleotides are TGTGCCAGCAGCCCGCTAGCGGTAGAGGAGACCCAGTACTTC.

This sequence joins TRBV11-2 and TRBJ1-1; 7 bases agree with TRBD1. CDR3 length: 15 amino acids. Trimming removed 5 bases from V and 4 bases from J; junction bases left unmatched: 10. Per the germline V gene, CDR1 is SGHAT and CDR2 is FQNNGV. For the CDR3, the DNA is TGTGCCAGCAGCCCCTTACAGGGGTGGGGCACTGAAGCTTTCTTT. Translating gives CASSPLQGWGTEAFF.

V is TRBV6-6 and J is TRBJ1-5, with 8 bases identical to TRBD1. This CDR3 has 17 residues. Germline trimming cut 5 bases from V and 0 bases from J; bases unmatched to any gene: 9. Looked up from germline, CDR1 is MNHNY and CDR2 is SVGAGI (reference sequence). The CDR3 coding sequence is TGTGCCAGCAGTCCTGATGGGACAGGCGGTAGCAATCAGCCCCAGCATTTT. It specifies CASSPDGTGGSNQPQHF.

The chain couples TRBV7-8 to TRBJ1-5; D is uncertain. The length of the CDR3 is 16 residues. Trimming took off 3 bases at V and 3 bases at J, with 15 bases between the two ends. The germline V gene has CDR1 SGHVS and CDR2 FQNEAQ. The CDR3 bases are TGTGCCAGCAGCTTTAGTCGGGGAGCTTACAATCAGCCCCAGCATTTT. Its protein product is CASSFSRGAYNQPQHF.

This sequence joins TRBV5-1 and TRBJ2-1; TRBD2 agrees at 7 bases. V lost 0 bases, J lost 0 bases, and 6 bases stayed unmatched. This CDR3 is 17 amino acids long. Germline lookup yields CDR1 SGHRS and CDR2 YFSETQ. Here the CDR3 DNA reads TGCGCCAGCAGCTTGGCCGGGGAGGGCCTCTCCTACAATGAGCAGTTCTTC. It encodes CASSLAGEGLSYNEQFF.

Many counts were recorded for this clone. J is TRBJ2-2 and V is TRBV27, with 16 nucleotides matching TRBD2. The CDR3 is 18 residues long. The ends lost 6 bases at V and 5 bases at J; junction bases unmatched: 9. Germline V gene lookup returns CDR1 MNHEY and CDR2 SMNVEV (reference sequence). CDR3 sequence: CASRPGLAGGPGTGELFF. CDR3 DNA sequence: TGTGCCAGCAGACCGGGACTAGCGGGAGGGCCTGGGACCGGGGAGCTGTTTTTT.

This chain uses TRBV30 with TRBJ1-5; 7 nucleotides agree with TRBD1. Germline V gene data show CDR1 as GTSNPN and CDR2 as SVGIG (reference sequence). CDR3 length: 15 amino acids. V lost 0 bases to trimming and J lost 7 bases; unmatched junction nucleotides: 9. CDR3 amino acids: CAWSVRGPVGQPQHF. In DNA form, the CDR3 reads TGTGCCTGGAGTGTAAGGGGGCCCGTCGGGCAGCCCCAGCATTTT.